This TCR beta chain was sequenced in a study of T cell responses to AZD1222 COVID-19 vaccine. Here immunoSEQ multiplex PCR was the method, and the copy in TCRdb shows in-frame clones only, minus some. The sample has approximately 82,000 clones; 92% are singletons. CDR3 length: 15 residues. V was shortened by 3 bases and J by 2 bases, with 12 bases between the two germline ends. CDR1 and CDR2 from the germline V gene are LNHDA and SQIVND (reference sequence). As for this clone: Antigen unknown.

The study, taken as a whole, reports: Donors skewed white British and female; clonal diversity was possibly underestimated. Along spike, vaccine-associated CD4 TCRs were found throughout, with dominance at 160-218 and 743-854. The study sampled repertoires only after the peak T cell response. Only five or six individuals given AZD1222 were seropositive at baseline.

This chain uses TRBV19 with TRBJ2-3, with a tentative D call TRBD1 (6 bases). The source was peripheral blood, collected 28 days after the second AZD1222 dose. The sequence came from an adult who received the AZD1222 COVID-19 vaccine. In nucleotides, the CDR3 is TGTGCCAGTAGTATTCAGGGGACACCCACAGATACGCAGTATTTT. This gives the protein CASSIQGTPTDTQYF. Based on the CDR3 plus reference TRBV19 and TRBJ2-3, the full variable domain is DGGITQSPKYLFRKEGQNVTLSCEQNLNHDAMYWYRQDPGQGLRLIYYSQIVNDFQKGDIAEGYSVSREKKESFPLTVTSAQKNPTAFYLCASSIQGTPTDTQYFGPGTRLTVL.